This TCR beta chain was profiled in a study of prognosis after radiotherapy for stage I lung cancer (dated by TCRdb to the early 2020s). With respect to the entire study: Between early 2018 and January 2019, 15 to 20 stage I NSCLC patients were enrolled in Nanjing, China. Using image-guided IMRT or VMAT, SBRT was delivered in 3 to 5 fractions at a biologically effective dose of at least 100 Gy. Every patient was deemed medically inoperable, around 11 because of comorbidities and over 5 because they refused surgery. More than ten patients had adenocarcinoma and seven had squamous cell carcinoma as the tumor histology. After SBRT, distant metastases developed in four of the 19 patients at a median of around seven months, while the remaining 15 patients had no significant progression. Roughly 15 patients presented with newly diagnosed primary stage I lung tumors, and 4 to 6 carried oligometastatic NSCLC following surgical resection of the primary tumor. In every patient, SBRT was given without any concurrent therapy. The study took one blood sample before SBRT and one after SBRT from each of approximately 19 patients and sequenced all 40 or so samples. The cohort comprised 10 to 15 men and six or seven women with a median age of approximately 70 years, ranging from about 53 to 84 years. The study profiled peripheral blood TCR beta repertoires from stage I NSCLC patients before and after stereotactic body radiotherapy and related them to distant failure.

This clonotype was seen a single time. Which antigen it targets is not known. Base qualities are not recorded, but no much larger clone differs from it by a single base. A solitary read yields weak support. All patients had node-negative disease on CT and PET/CT, and none had a history of other malignancies or prior chemotherapy or radiotherapy. Around 6 milliliters of peripheral venous blood were drawn into EDTA tubes at each of two time points. Ficoll-Paque Plus density-gradient centrifugation was used to isolate PBMCs. Right after collection, samples were kept at -80 degrees C until analysis. What the authors observed across the whole study: Tumor specificity of expanded TCR clones was not determined. Post-SBRT Shannon entropy and its change from baseline were lower in patients who developed distant metastases; baseline Shannon entropy was not associated with metastases. None of the reported P values were adjusted for multiple comparisons. After SBRT, the number of unique TCR clones decreased (median about 9,900 before versus 6,861 after; Wilcoxon paired P=0.011). The study was limited by its small cohort and short follow-up, and the findings require independent validation. TRBV and TRBJ usage frequencies reportedly varied with metastasis status, involving two V genes at baseline and about 10 V and two J genes after SBRT.

The TCR beta CDR3 region was amplified from genomic DNA by two rounds of multiplex PCR. In the first PCR round, primers specific to each TRBV and TRBJ gene were used, and the primer sequences were filed in Chinese patent CN105087789A. Universal primers were used in the second round of PCR. The Roche High Pure PCR Template Preparation Kit was used to extract genomic DNA from frozen PBMCs. Libraries were sequenced paired-end with 151 bp reads on an Illumina HiSeq 3000. Per the authors' processing: CutAdapt was used to discard raw reads that did not contain the multiplex PCR primer sequences. Using PEAR, the high-quality paired reads were merged into contigs. TRB V, D and J gene segments were assigned to each contig with MiXCR by alignment to reference sequences. To remove sequencing errors, CDR3 sequences were clustered according to base quality and sequence similarity. Shannon entropy, normalized by the natural log of the productive TCR sequence number, served as the measure of diversity. Clonality was defined as one minus Shannon entropy divided by the natural log of the number of unique clonotypes. Progression-free survival cut-offs for repertoire metrics were chosen using the Youden index of ROC curves, with analyses run in R 3.5.3. TCRdb reanalyzed the raw reads on its own, using fastp at Q25 for trimming and MiXCR for clone calling, and kept in-frame beta chains. A single entry per CDR3 protein holds the most common genes and DNA from its merged rows. The V and J calls come from TCRdb's annotation, not from the publication. Recorded for this sample are some 15,000 distinct CDR3 sequences; 55% to 65% of them occurred a single time. Clones ranked in the top ten supply about 26% of the sample.

The clonotype comes from a donor aged 50 or older with non-small cell lung cancer. Specimen: PBMCs, collected before or after stereotactic body radiation therapy (not recorded which).

CDR3 protein: CASRGPTSGQPQHF. The DNA sequence is given as TGTGCCAGCAGAGGACCGACTTCAGGGCAGCCCCAGCATTTT. The chain couples TRBV6-2 or TRBV6-3 to TRBJ1-5, with TRBD1 tentatively as D gene (5 bases match). There are 14 amino acids in the CDR3, from cysteine to phenylalanine inclusive. Only the CDR3 part of the read is kept: 42 bases, read in frame from the first base. The germline V gene provides CDR1 MNHEY and CDR2 SVGEGT. At the junction V is shortened by 6 bases and J by 7 bases, with 16 bases in between.